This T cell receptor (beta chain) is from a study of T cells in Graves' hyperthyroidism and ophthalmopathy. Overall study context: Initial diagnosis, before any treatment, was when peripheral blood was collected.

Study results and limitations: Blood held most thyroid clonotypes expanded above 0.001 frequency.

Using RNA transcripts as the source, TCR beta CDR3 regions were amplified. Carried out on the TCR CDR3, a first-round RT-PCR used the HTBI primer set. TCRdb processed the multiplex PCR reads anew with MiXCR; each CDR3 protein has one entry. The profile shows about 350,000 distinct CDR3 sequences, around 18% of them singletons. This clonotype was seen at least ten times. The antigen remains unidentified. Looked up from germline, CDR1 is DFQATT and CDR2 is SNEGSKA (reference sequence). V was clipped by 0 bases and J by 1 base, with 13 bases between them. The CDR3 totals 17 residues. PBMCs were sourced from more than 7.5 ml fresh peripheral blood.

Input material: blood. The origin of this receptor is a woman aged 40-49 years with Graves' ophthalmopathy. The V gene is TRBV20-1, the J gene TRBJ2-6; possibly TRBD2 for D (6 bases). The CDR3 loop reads CSARDRLGPSGANVLTF. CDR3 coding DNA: TGCAGTGCTAGAGATCGACTAGGGCCGTCTGGGGCCAACGTCCTGACTTTC.